This T cell receptor (beta chain) was sequenced in a study of shared clonotypes between healthy human individuals. General study points: Between a few donors, naive CD4 clonotypes were shared at a level of around 4.8%. Researchers found naive subsets generally carried larger estimated richness than memory subsets. Shared clonotypes across all four donors exceeded non-shared ones in generation probability. Since donors were few, the genetic and exposure-history diversity represented was limited.

Germline assignment: CDR1 MNHNY and CDR2 SVGAGI (reference sequence). The CDR3 runs to 15 residues. The V end was cut by 3 bases, the J end by 3 bases, with 14 bases between. Some clones are missing from TCRdb's copy, which holds only in-frame ones; the method was immunoSEQ multiplex PCR. In the table there are hundreds of thousands of clones, approximately 97% of which are singletons. About this clone: The antigen remains undetermined.

The chain combines TRBV6-6 with TRBJ1-1, with D tentatively TRBD1 (5 bases). The receptor was derived from a woman aged 25 to 39 in good health. The specimen was naive CD4+ T cells sorted from blood. Indicated subset: CD45RA+ positively selected. The DNA for the CDR3 is TGTGCCAGCAGTTATACCAGGGCGCGGGACACTGAAGCTTTCTTT. Translated: CASSYTRARDTEAFF.